The text below deals with one TCR beta chain. These data belong to a study of OX40 agonist ivuxolimab in advanced cancers. TCRdb's table, derived via immunoSEQ multiplex PCR, lists solely in-frame clones and lacks some. Here the sample spans tens of thousands of clones, about 88% being singletons. The CDR3 runs 16 residues. The V segment lost 4 bases and the J segment 0 bases; nucleotides outside the gene matches: 9. The V gene's germline CDR1 is GTSNPN and CDR2 SVGIG (reference sequence). Specimen: CD4+ or CD8+ T cells sorted from blood, collected in a trial of the OX40 agonist ivuxolimab. The chain recombines TRBV30 with TRBJ2-1, with 7 bases that match TRBD2. The TCR sequence derives from an adult with an advanced solid tumor such as melanoma, head and neck, liver or kidney cancer. Written as DNA, the CDR3 is TGTGCCTGGACTTCGGGACTATCCAGCTCCTACAATGAGCAGTTCTTC. It yields the protein CAWTSGLSSSYNEQFF. The full variable domain, rest sourced from reference TRBV30 and TRBJ2-1, is SQTIHQWPATLVQPVGSPLSLECTVEGTSNPNLYWYRQAAGRGLQLLFYSVGIGQISSEVPQNLSASRPQDRQFILSSKKLLLSDSGFYLCAWTSGLSSSYNEQFFGPGTRLTVL.